Shown below are 31 T cell receptor beta chains from a single sample sequenced in a study of blood T cells in healthy people across ages. Primers used in a second PCR of roughly 7 to 11 cycles were a sample-barcoded 5' primer and a J-beta primer mix. TCRdb re-analysed the 5' RACE reads in MiXCR, keeping a single row per CDR3 protein. The sample contains 650,000 to 1,000,000 distinct CDR3 sequences, around 36% of which appear only once. Input material: blood. The receptor set was obtained from a man younger than 30 in good health.

In this sample, this clonotype turned up a few times. This chain uses TRBV9 with TRBJ2-5, with 8 bases matching TRBD1. CDR1 and CDR2 from the germline V gene are SGDLS and YYNGEE. CDR3 length: 17 residues. The V and J ends lost 4 bases and 4 bases, in that order; junction bases with no gene match: 15. CDR3 loop: CASSTSGTGILGETQYF. CDR3 nucleotide sequence: TGTGCCAGCAGCACCTCCGGGACAGGTATTTTGGGAGAGACCCAGTACTTC.

Comments on this clonotype: Possible read error: a much larger clone is one base away. This rearrangement joins TRBV7-2 to TRBJ2-2; D remains unclear. CDR3 length: 15 residues. Germline V gene lookup returns CDR1 SGHTA and CDR2 FQGNSA. Trimming pared 8 bases from V and 2 bases from J, leaving 15 bases between. CDR3 region: CASGWASVNTGELFF. CDR3 nucleotide sequence: TGTGCCAGCGGCTGGGCTTCGGTAAACACCGGGGAGCTGTTTTTT.

This clonotype occurred a few times. This chain connects TRBV5-5 to TRBJ1-2; D is unresolved. CDR3 length: 15 residues. The V end lost 4 bases, the J end lost 5 bases, and 18 bases lay between the germline ends. Germline V CDR1 and CDR2: SGHKS, YYEKEE (reference sequence). The CDR3, as DNA: TGTGCCAGCAGCCACTACCAGGCCCCAACATATGGCTACACCTTC. This translates into CASSHYQAPTYGYTF.

V gene TRBV20-1 combines with J gene TRBJ1-1; possibly TRBD1 for D (6 bases). The CDR3 loop spans 13 amino acids. The V end was cut by 0 bases, the J end by 3 bases, with 8 bases between. The germline gives CDR1 DFQATT, CDR2 SNEGSKA (reference sequence). CDR3 in DNA: TGCAGTGCTAGAGAGAGGGGGTACACTGAAGCTTTCTTT. It specifies CSARERGYTEAFF.

This clonotype has a count of ten or more. The rearrangement links TRBV27 to TRBJ1-2; D is ambiguous. The CDR3 runs to 12 residues. Germline assignment: CDR1 MNHEY and CDR2 SMNVEV (reference sequence). The V end lost 4 bases, the J end lost 8 bases, and 11 bases lay between the germline ends. CDR3 nucleotide sequence: TGTGCCAGCAGTTATGCCCGATACGGCTACACCTTC. Encoded protein: CASSYARYGYTF.

The chain combines TRBV12-3 or TRBV12-4 with TRBJ2-2; D not certain. This CDR3 region has 14 residues. V gave up 4 bases and J gave up 1 base, with 7 bases separating them. CDR3 bases: TGTGCCAGCAGTTCGTCCAAGAACACCGGGGAGCTGTTTTTT. Protein product: CASSSSKNTGELFF.

The chain recombines TRBV30 with TRBJ1-1; D not resolved. Between the trimmed V and J ends, which lost 4 bases and 3 bases, there was a span of 12 bases. The germline V gene has CDR1 GTSNPN and CDR2 SVGIG (reference sequence). The CDR3 loop spans 13 amino acids. This chain's CDR3 is CAWMAGGDTEAFF. For the CDR3, the DNA is TGTGCCTGGATGGCAGGCGGGGACACTGAAGCTTTCTTT. Full variable domain (missing parts from reference TRBV30 and TRBJ1-1): SQTIHQWPATLVQPVGSPLSLECTVEGTSNPNLYWYRQAAGRGLQLLFYSVGIGQISSEVPQNLSASRPQDRQFILSSKKLLLSDSGFYLCAWMAGGDTEAFFGQGTRLTVV.

The chain links TRBV20-1 to TRBJ1-1; 7 bases match TRBD1. From germline, CDR1 is DFQATT and CDR2 SNEGSKA (reference sequence). The trim removed 5 bases at V and 6 bases at J, leaving 6 bases unmatched. CDR3 size: 12 residues. The CDR3 loop reads CSARQGVAEAFF. The DNA for the CDR3 is TGCAGTGCTCGTCAGGGGGTCGCTGAAGCTTTCTTT.

This clonotype was observed a handful of times. The J gene is TRBJ1-6, the V gene TRBV7-2; perhaps TRBD1 as D (5 bases). V was trimmed by 1 base and J by 0 bases, leaving 10 bases between them. CDR1 SGHTA and CDR2 FQGNSA come from the germline V gene. CDR3 length: 17 residues. The CDR3 DNA sequence: TGTGCCAGCAGCTTAGGGGGCACGAGCTCCTATAATTCACCCCTCCACTTT. It specifies CASSLGGTSSYNSPLHF.

About this clonotype itself: This may be a read error: a much more frequent sequence differs by one nucleotide. The rearrangement links TRBV20-1 to TRBJ2-7; 9 nucleotides align to TRBD1. Near its end, the DNA agrees better with TRBJ2-4, so the J call may be wrong. The CDR3 covers 15 residues. In germline, CDR1 is DFQATT, CDR2 SNEGSKA (reference sequence). The CDR3 nucleotides read TGCAGTGCTAGTGGGGACAGGGACTCCGAAAACATTCAGTACTTC. This translates into CSASGDRDSENIQYF.

There are a few counts of this clonotype. The chain uses TRBV10-3 and TRBJ1-1; D perhaps matches TRBD1 (6 bases). Trimming took off 6 bases at V and 0 bases at J, with 11 bases between the two ends. Germline V CDR1 and CDR2: ENHRY, SYGVKD. The CDR3 loop spans 14 amino acids. This CDR3 reads CAIRDSDLNTEAFF. As DNA, the CDR3 is TGTGCCATCAGGGACAGCGACTTGAACACTGAAGCTTTCTTT.

The chain recombines TRBV4-1 with TRBJ2-7; D is undetermined. V was shortened by 2 bases and J by 0 bases, with 11 bases between the two germline ends. Germline CDR1 MGHRA, CDR2 YSYEKL. The CDR3 covers 15 residues. The CDR3: CASSQHHESSYEQYF. CDR3 in DNA: TGCGCCAGCAGCCAACATCATGAGAGCTCCTACGAGCAGTACTTC.

Here the CDR3 DNA reads TGCGCCAGCAGCTTGGGGGGGGTGAGCTCCTACAATGAGCAGTTCTTC. Translated: CASSLGGVSSYNEQFF. The chain employs TRBV5-1 and TRBJ2-1; D perhaps matches TRBD2 (6 bases). CDR3 length equals 16 residues. Germline-derived CDR1 and CDR2 are SGHRS and YFSETQ. Trimming cost V 0 bases and J 0 bases, with 10 bases left between them.

The rearrangement joins TRBV20-1 to TRBJ1-4; D gene unclear. The CDR3 covers 15 residues. The germline CDR1 and CDR2 sequences are DFQATT and SNEGSKA (reference sequence). The V gene lost 4 bases and the J gene lost 5 bases, with 17 bases spanning the gap. The CDR3 protein is CSATGFGSPNEKLFF. Here the CDR3 DNA reads TGCAGTGCTACAGGTTTTGGCTCCCCCAATGAAAAACTGTTTTTT.

The chain uses TRBV6-2 or TRBV6-3 and TRBJ2-7; D unresolved. The V and J ends lost 2 bases and 0 bases respectively, with 14 bases between them. The germline gives CDR1 MNHEY, CDR2 SVGEGT. The length of the CDR3 is 16 residues. The CDR3 loop is CASSYQKGHSSYEQYF. The DNA for the CDR3 is TGTGCCAGCAGTTACCAAAAAGGCCATAGCTCCTACGAGCAGTACTTC.

Remarks on this clonotype: Here the CDR3 omits its conserved ending phenylalanine or tryptophan, so a read error is the likely source. This chain joins TRBV5-1 and TRBJ2-1, with TRBD2 matching 12 bases. The CDR3 extends over 16 amino acids. Germline assignment: CDR1 SGHRS and CDR2 YFSETQ. V lost 7 bases, J lost 0 bases, and 5 bases stayed unmatched. CDR3 sequence reads: CASDTSGGLSYNEQFC. In nucleotides, the CDR3 is TGCGCCAGCGACACTAGCGGGGGGCTCTCCTACAATGAGCAGTTCTGC.

The rearrangement joins TRBV6-2 or TRBV6-3 to TRBJ2-7, with a tentative D call TRBD2 (5 bases). CDR3 length: 11 residues. Germline values: CDR1 MNHEY, CDR2 SVGEGT. Trimming removed 5 bases from V and 6 bases from J, with 8 bases in between. CDR3 DNA sequence: TGTGCCAGCAGTGCGGCGGGCGAGCAGTACTTC. This sequence encodes CASSAAGEQYF.

This clonotype was counted ten times or more. The J gene is TRBJ2-6, the V gene TRBV7-2; D is unresolved. The germline CDR1 and CDR2 sequences are SGHTA and FQGNSA. This CDR3 spans 14 amino acids. V was cut by 5 bases and J by 4 bases, with 9 bases left in between. CDR3 nucleotides: TGTGCCAGCAGCCTCCCTTTGGGGGCCAACGTCCTGACTTTC. This translates into CASSLPLGANVLTF. The full variable domain, in which reference TRBV7-2 and TRBJ2-6 provide the parts outside the CDR3, is GAGVSQSPSNKVTEKGKDVELRCDPISGHTALYWYRQSLGQGLEFLIYFQGNSAPDKSGLPSDRFSAERTGGSVSTLTIQRTQQEDSAVYLCASSLPLGANVLTFGAGSRLTVL.

A few counts support this clonotype. The chain carries TRBV9 and TRBJ2-3, with TRBD2 identical over 8 bases. The junction had 5 bases not matched to a gene; V was cut back by 1 base and J by 4 bases. Germline CDR1 reads SGDLS; CDR2 reads YYNGEE. CDR3 length equals 15 residues. The CDR3 DNA follows: TGTGCCAGCAGCGTAAACGGGGGGGCCTCAGATACGCAGTATTTT. It translates to CASSVNGGASDTQYF.

This clonotype has a handful of counts. V usage is TRBV5-1 and J usage is TRBJ1-1; D may be TRBD1 (6 bases). CDR3 length: 16 residues. CDR1 and CDR2 (germline): SGHRS, YFSETQ. V was clipped by 5 bases and J by 1 base, with 18 bases between them. The CDR3 DNA is TGCGCCAGCAGTCTCGGTGGGGGGGGCTCGAACACTGAAGCTTTCTTT. Translation: CASSLGGGGSNTEAFF.

The rearrangement joins TRBV7-6 to TRBJ1-1, with D uncertain. Germline CDR1 SGHVS, CDR2 FNYEAQ. This CDR3 comprises 13 residues. The V and J ends lost 8 bases and 1 base respectively, with 11 bases between them. The DNA for the CDR3 is TGTGCCAGCGGATACCGGGGGAACACTGAAGCTTTCTTT. Protein: CASGYRGNTEAFF.

The rearrangement joins TRBV7-2 to TRBJ2-7; 7 nucleotides match TRBD1. Trimming took 2 bases from V and 6 from J; bases not matched to a gene: 1. The CDR3 loop spans 12 amino acids. Germline CDR1 and CDR2: SGHTA and FQGNSA. CDR3 sequence (DNA): TGTGCCAGCAGCTTAACAGGGGTCGAGCAGTACTTC. This gives the protein CASSLTGVEQYF.

This clonotype was seen a handful of times. The chain recombines TRBV18 with TRBJ2-7, with D possibly being TRBD1 (6 bases). The CDR3 spans 13 residues. Germline V gene sequence: CDR1 KGHSH, CDR2 LQKENI. With 2 bases removed from V and 7 bases from J, the gap between germline ends came to 12 bases. The CDR3 is CASSPKGQLEQYF. CDR3 nucleotide sequence: TGTGCCAGCTCACCAAAGGGACAACTTGAGCAGTACTTC.

The chain links TRBV4-3 to TRBJ1-1; D is undetermined. The CDR3 spans 16 residues. Trimming took off 4 bases at V and 2 bases at J, with 17 bases between the two ends. Germline V lookup: CDR1 LGHNA, CDR2 YSLEER. As DNA, the CDR3 is TGCGCCAGCAGCCGGCAGGTGACACATATCAACACTGAAGCTTTCTTT. Translating it yields CASSRQVTHINTEAFF.

This clonotype has more than one count but fewer than ten. The chain joins TRBV5-1 to TRBJ2-5; D gene ambiguous. Germline values: CDR1 SGHRS, CDR2 YFSETQ. The CDR3 runs 14 residues. Trimming pared 2 bases from V and 11 bases from J, leaving 19 bases between. CDR3 amino acids: CASSLSPAYNEQYF. As DNA, the CDR3 is TGCGCCAGCAGCTTATCCCCCGCATACAATGAGCAGTACTTC.

CDR3 in DNA: TGTGCCTGGAGTCGACTAGCGGTGGCTGGGTACGAGCAGTACTTC. It yields the protein CAWSRLAVAGYEQYF. This sequence joins TRBV30 and TRBJ2-7, with 9 bases identical to TRBD2. This CDR3 contains 15 residues. Trimming removed 2 bases from V and 4 bases from J; junction bases left unmatched: 9. Germline V CDR1 and CDR2: GTSNPN, SVGIG (reference sequence).

The J gene is TRBJ1-5, the V gene TRBV12-3 or TRBV12-4; tentatively, D is TRBD1 (5 bases). CDR3 length: 15 residues. Trimming stripped 3 bases from V and 3 bases from J, with 12 bases between. The CDR3 coding sequence is TGTGCCAGCAGTTTTCGGGGCGCGTTCAATCAGCCCCAGCATTTT. It translates to CASSFRGAFNQPQHF.

In this sample, this clonotype turned up a few times. This chain uses TRBV12-3 or TRBV12-4 with TRBJ2-7; 13 nucleotides agree with TRBD2. J lost 1 base, V lost 5 bases, and 2 bases had no gene match. This CDR3 has 15 amino acids. The CDR3 loop reads CASSRTSGGSYEQYF. CDR3 DNA: TGTGCCAGCAGTCGGACTAGCGGGGGATCCTACGAGCAGTACTTC.

The chain carries TRBV7-2 and TRBJ2-3; tentatively, D is TRBD1 or TRBD2 (6 bases each). Trimming took off 7 bases at V and 3 bases at J, with 17 bases between the two ends. CDR3 length: 15 residues. CDR1 SGHTA and CDR2 FQGNSA come from the germline V gene. In DNA form, the CDR3 reads TGTGCCAGCACGCCGGTGGGGGGCTCGACAGATACGCAGTATTTT. Residues: CASTPVGGSTDTQYF.

This clonotype appeared many times. The chain has TRBV12-3 or TRBV12-4 and TRBJ2-5; D remains unclear. Trimming left V 2 bases short and J 2 bases short, with 9 bases between. The CDR3 covers 14 residues. The DNA for the CDR3 is TGTGCCAGCAGTTTAATCGGTCAGCAAGAGACCCAGTACTTC. Translated: CASSLIGQQETQYF.

The chain uses TRBV27 and TRBJ2-1, with D uncertain. The length of the CDR3 is 14 residues. The germline V gene has CDR1 MNHEY and CDR2 SMNVEV (reference sequence). The V and J ends lost 3 bases and 7 bases respectively, with 13 bases between them. The CDR3 reads CASSFGGTRNEQFF. CDR3 DNA sequence: TGTGCCAGCAGTTTCGGCGGCACGAGGAATGAGCAGTTCTTC.